The 24 T cell receptor beta chains reported below all come from one sample, sequenced in a study of early T cells in non-severe SARS-CoV-2 infection. MiXCR was run by TCRdb on the 5' RACE reads, yielding one entry per CDR3 protein. Here the sample spans 65,000 to 80,000 distinct CDR3 sequences, about 13% being singletons. Material: whole blood. Receptor source: an adult who was a healthcare worker with PCR-confirmed SARS-CoV-2 infection or an uninfected control (not recorded which).

The table lists this clonotype with many counts. The genes are TRBV6-2 or TRBV6-3 and TRBJ2-1; TRBD1 agrees at 9 bases. CDR1 MNHEY and CDR2 SVGEGT come from the germline V gene. CDR3 length equals 13 residues. The junction had 6 bases not matched to a gene; V was cut back by 5 bases and J by 10 bases. The CDR3 protein is CASSRTGGYEQFF. The CDR3 DNA is TGTGCCAGCAGTCGCACAGGGGGCTACGAGCAGTTCTTC.

This clonotype was counted a few times. The chain joins TRBV9 to TRBJ1-3; 8 bases align to TRBD1. CDR1 is SGDLS and CDR2 is YYNGEE in the germline V gene. The CDR3 is made up of 16 amino acids. J gave up 0 bases and V 4 bases, and 6 bases lay outside the gene matches. CDR3 residues: CASSPGTGSSGNTIYF. The CDR3 DNA reads TGTGCCAGCAGCCCCGGGACAGGTTCCTCTGGAAACACCATATATTTT.

In its sample, this clonotype was seen many times. This sequence joins TRBV10-3 and TRBJ2-3; D gene uncertain. This CDR3 contains 13 residues. The germline V gene encodes CDR1 ENHRY and CDR2 SYGVKD. Trimming stripped 2 bases from V and 0 bases from J, with 3 bases between. The CDR3 protein is CAISEGSTDTQYF. CDR3 nucleotides: TGTGCCATCAGTGAGGGGAGCACAGATACGCAGTATTTT.

This clonotype was counted many times. This rearrangement joins TRBV9 to TRBJ2-1, with TRBD2 identical over 8 bases. There are 15 residues in the CDR3. The germline CDR1 and CDR2 sequences are SGDLS and YYNGEE. The V and J ends lost 0 bases and 4 bases, in that order; junction bases with no gene match: 3. DNA of the CDR3: TGTGCCAGCAGCGTAGGATCGGGAGGGTACAATGAGCAGTTCTTC. It yields the protein CASSVGSGGYNEQFF.

This clonotype was detected a few times. The rearrangement joins TRBV27 to TRBJ2-1, with D possibly matching TRBD1 (6 bases). The V gene lost 2 bases and the J gene lost 5 bases, with 10 bases spanning the gap. The germline V gene has CDR1 MNHEY and CDR2 SMNVEV (reference sequence). The CDR3 runs to 14 residues. CDR3 nucleotide sequence: TGTGCCAGCAGTTTAAGGGGGACGAACAATGAGCAGTTCTTC. Its protein is CASSLRGTNNEQFF.

This clonotype was seen ten or more times. CDR3 in DNA: TGCAGTGCTAGACCCCAATACGAGCAGTACTTC. It yields the protein CSARPQYEQYF. The chain carries TRBV20-1 and TRBJ2-7; D is unclear. Germline V gives CDR1 DFQATT, CDR2 SNEGSKA (reference sequence). V gave up 2 bases and J gave up 4 bases, with 6 bases separating them. The CDR3 length is 11 residues.

This clonotype was seen repeatedly, ten times or more. The rearrangement joins TRBV14 to TRBJ2-1; 10 bases agree with TRBD2. Germline assignment: CDR1 SGHDN and CDR2 FVKESK. After removal of 0 bases from V and 13 bases from J, the junction contained 9 bases not matched to a gene. The CDR3 totals 15 residues. CDR3 region: CASSQDLVSGRAQFF. The CDR3 coding sequence is TGTGCCAGCAGCCAAGATCTAGTCAGCGGGAGGGCCCAGTTCTTC.

This clonotype was counted many times. V and J are TRBV5-4 and TRBJ2-3, with 7 bases fitting TRBD1. CDR1 and CDR2 (germline): SGHNT, YYREEE (reference sequence). V shed 4 bases and J 4 bases; nucleotides not matched to a gene: 9. The CDR3 totals 15 residues. CDR3 nucleotides: TGTGCCAGCAGCCCGGGACAGCCCTCAGCAGATACGCAGTATTTT. Encoded protein: CASSPGQPSADTQYF.

The gene calls are TRBV5-6 and TRBJ2-7; tentatively, D is TRBD2 (5 bases). Trimming left V 3 bases short and J 1 base short, with 11 bases between. Germline V lookup: CDR1 SGHDT, CDR2 YYEEEE. This CDR3 comprises 14 residues. DNA of the CDR3: TGTGCCAGCAGCTCGGGGAGCCGATCCTACGAGCAGTACTTC. This sequence encodes CASSSGSRSYEQYF.

This clonotype was counted ten times or more. The chain employs TRBV4-2 and TRBJ1-6; 7 positions agree with TRBD1. The CDR3 is 15 amino acids. The V and J ends lost 0 bases and 10 bases, in that order; junction bases with no gene match: 6. CDR1 and CDR2 from the germline V gene are LGHNA and YNFKEQ. In DNA, the CDR3 is TGTGCCAGCAGCCAAGATCGGGACAGAAGGTCACCCCTCCACTTT. It codes for CASSQDRDRRSPLHF.

This clonotype appeared once. V usage is TRBV28 and J usage is TRBJ2-1; D not certain. V lost 5 bases to trimming and J lost 9 bases, with 17 bases between them. This CDR3 is built from 14 residues. CDR1 and CDR2 (germline): MDHEN, SYDVKM. CDR3 in amino acids: CASSPAWRGSEQFF. CDR3 nucleotides: TGTGCCAGCAGTCCTGCCTGGAGAGGCAGTGAGCAGTTCTTC.

This clonotype was counted between two and nine times. One end of the junction is discordant with germline, which a read error may explain. The V and J genes are TRBV7-8 and TRBJ1-5, with a weak D call TRBD1 (6 bases). The CDR3 contains 15 residues. CDR1 is SGHVS, CDR2 FQNEAQ, per germline. CDR3 sequence (DNA): TGTGCCAGCACCTTACAGGGAAGCAGCAATCAGCCCCAGCATTTT. Protein product: CASTLQGSSNQPQHF.

The table lists this clonotype with a few counts. The chain combines TRBV13 with TRBJ1-1; the match to TRBD1 covers 11 bases. J lost 5 bases, V lost 5 bases, and 7 bases had no gene match. The CDR3 runs 15 residues. The V gene's germline CDR1 is PRHDT and CDR2 FYEKMQ (reference sequence). Here the CDR3 DNA reads TGTGCCAGCAGCCCAACCGGGACAGGGGGGACTGAAGCTTTCTTT. As protein: CASSPTGTGGTEAFF.

This clonotype was observed a handful of times. The chain recombines TRBV5-6 with TRBJ1-1; unclear D gene. Per germline, CDR1 SGHDT and CDR2 YYEEEE. V was clipped by 1 base and J by 6 bases, with 7 bases between them. This CDR3 is 12 amino acids long. CDR3 sequence reads: CASSLSGAEAFF. CDR3 nucleotide sequence: TGTGCCAGCAGCTTGAGCGGGGCTGAAGCTTTCTTT.

In this sample, this clonotype turned up a few times. This rearrangement joins TRBV4-3 to TRBJ2-7, with TRBD2 identical over 7 bases. From germline, CDR1 is LGHNA and CDR2 YSLEER. Trimming at V came to 0 bases and at J to 2 bases, leaving 4 bases not matched to a gene. The CDR3 consists of 15 residues. The CDR3 sequence: CASSQEASGPYEQYF. The CDR3 nucleotides are TGCGCCAGCAGCCAAGAGGCTAGCGGACCCTACGAGCAGTACTTC.

This clonotype was seen ten or more times. The chain recombines TRBV20-1 with TRBJ1-1, with a tentative D call TRBD1 (5 bases). Germline-derived CDR1 and CDR2 are DFQATT and SNEGSKA (reference sequence). The CDR3 is 13 residues long. V lost 6 bases, J lost 4 bases, and 15 bases lay in between. The CDR3 DNA is TGCAGTGCCATAGGAACGGGGCCCACTGAAGCTTTCTTT. This codes for CSAIGTGPTEAFF.

In this sample, this clonotype turned up a few times. The chain is built from TRBV18 and TRBJ2-7; D remains unclear. The germline gives CDR1 KGHSH, CDR2 LQKENI. Trimming shortened V by 1 base and J by 0 bases, and 10 bases separated the two germline ends. The CDR3 has 15 amino acids. The CDR3 region has the DNA TGTGCCAGCTCACCACTACGACAAGACTCCTACGAGCAGTACTTC. Translation: CASSPLRQDSYEQYF.

There are many counts of this clonotype. This sequence joins TRBV9 and TRBJ1-5; maybe TRBD1 (5 bases). CDR1 is SGDLS and CDR2 is YYNGEE in the germline V gene. V was pared by 3 bases and J by 2 bases, with 12 bases between. The CDR3 sequence is 15 residues long. This CDR3 is CASSALGGGNQPQHF. The CDR3 DNA reads as TGTGCCAGCAGCGCCCTTGGAGGGGGCAATCAGCCCCAGCATTTT.

This clonotype was seen more than once but under ten times. This chain joins TRBV28 and TRBJ2-7, with a tentative D call TRBD1 (5 bases). Trimming cost V 3 bases and J 0 bases, with 15 bases left between them. The CDR3 sequence is 16 residues long. Germline V lookup: CDR1 MDHEN, CDR2 SYDVKM. The CDR3 nucleotides read TGTGCCAGCAGTTTTGGTTTCCAGGACAACTCCTACGAGCAGTACTTC. It is translated as CASSFGFQDNSYEQYF.

This clonotype was counted between two and nine times. The chain is built from TRBV7-9 and TRBJ2-2; unclear D gene. V lost 1 base to trimming and J lost 0 bases, with 6 bases between them. This CDR3 is built from 15 residues. Germline values: CDR1 SEHNR, CDR2 FQNEAQ (reference sequence). CDR3 in DNA: TGTGCCAGCAGCTTAGTACAAGCGAACACCGGGGAGCTGTTTTTT. Amino acid sequence: CASSLVQANTGELFF. Complete variable domain (other parts from reference TRBV7-9 and TRBJ2-2): DTGVSQNPRHKITKRGQNVTFRCDPISEHNRLYWYRQTLGQGPEFLTYFQNEAQLEKSRLLSDRFSAERPKGSFSTLEIQRTEQGDSAMYLCASSLVQANTGELFFGEGSRLTVL.

This clonotype was detected only a few times. This sequence joins TRBV5-6 and TRBJ2-1; 14 bases agree with TRBD2. V dropped 3 bases and J dropped 1; count of bases not matched to a gene: 9. Per germline, CDR1 SGHDT and CDR2 YYEEEE. CDR3 length: 19 residues. The CDR3 nucleotides are TGTGCCAGCAGCTCGCCGGGACTAGCGGGGGTTAGTTCCTACAATGAGCAGTTCTTC. Amino acid sequence: CASSSPGLAGVSSYNEQFF.

The chain has TRBV18 and TRBJ2-1; D remains ambiguous. The germline V gene encodes CDR1 KGHSH and CDR2 LQKENI. This CDR3 spans 15 amino acids. Trimming removed 2 bases at V and 2 bases at J, with 10 bases between. The CDR3 DNA reads TGTGCCAGCTCACCAGGGCAGGCCCCCTACAATGAGCAGTTCTTC. Encoded protein: CASSPGQAPYNEQFF.

This clonotype has ten or more counts. The chain employs TRBV4-1 and TRBJ2-3; maybe TRBD2 (6 bases). The CDR3 is made up of 15 amino acids. The ends were cut back, 3 bases at V and 2 bases at J, with 12 bases in the middle. From germline, CDR1 is MGHRA and CDR2 YSYEKL. The CDR3 spells CASSQFSGTTDTQYF. Written as DNA, the CDR3 is TGCGCCAGCAGCCAGTTTAGCGGAACCACAGATACGCAGTATTTT.

This rearrangement joins TRBV7-2 to TRBJ2-7; D is possibly TRBD1 or TRBD2 (5 bases each). The ends were cut back, 1 base at V and 4 bases at J, with 8 bases in the middle. Looked up from germline, CDR1 is SGHTA and CDR2 is FQGNSA. The CDR3 is 13 residues long. The CDR3 here is CASSLVEGYEQYF. CDR3 bases: TGTGCCAGCAGCTTAGTTGAGGGGTACGAGCAGTACTTC.